This T cell receptor (beta chain) was retrieved from a study of blood T cell repertoires in COVID-19. Study in general: Specimens from acute and convalescent COVID-19 originated in the United States, Italy and Spain.

The germline V and J ends were trimmed by 8 bases and 6 bases, with 10 bases remaining between them. The CDR3 extends over 11 amino acids. CDR1 and CDR2 from the germline V gene are MNHEY and SVGAGI. Assay: immunoSEQ multiplex PCR; the TCRdb copy retains only in-frame clones and omits some. The sample lists about 120,000 clones, 75% to 90% occurring once. The receptor was isolated from a man aged 40-49 years with acute or convalescent COVID-19. The genes are TRBV6-5 and TRBJ2-5, with D tentatively TRBD1 (5 bases). Source material: peripheral blood. CDR3 sequence: CASVGAKTQYF. CDR3 DNA: TGTGCCAGCGTTGGGGCCAAGACCCAGTACTTC.